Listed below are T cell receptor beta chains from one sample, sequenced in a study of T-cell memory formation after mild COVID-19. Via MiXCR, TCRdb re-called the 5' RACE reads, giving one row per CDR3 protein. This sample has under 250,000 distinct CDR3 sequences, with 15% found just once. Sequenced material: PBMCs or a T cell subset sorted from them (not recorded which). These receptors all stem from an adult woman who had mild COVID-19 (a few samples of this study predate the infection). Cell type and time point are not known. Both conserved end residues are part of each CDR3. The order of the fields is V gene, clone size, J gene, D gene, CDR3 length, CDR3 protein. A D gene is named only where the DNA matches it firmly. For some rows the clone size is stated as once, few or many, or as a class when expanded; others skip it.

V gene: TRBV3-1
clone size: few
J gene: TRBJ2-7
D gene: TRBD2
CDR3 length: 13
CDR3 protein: CASSQVAGENRYF

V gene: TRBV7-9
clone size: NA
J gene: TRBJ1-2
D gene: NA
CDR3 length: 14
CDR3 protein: CASSPSGGVGGYTF

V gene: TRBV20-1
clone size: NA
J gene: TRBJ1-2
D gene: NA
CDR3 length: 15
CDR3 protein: CSARDVHRIFYGYTF

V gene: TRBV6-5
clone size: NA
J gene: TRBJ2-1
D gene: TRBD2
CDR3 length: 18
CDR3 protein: CASRKLAGGLSSYNEQFF

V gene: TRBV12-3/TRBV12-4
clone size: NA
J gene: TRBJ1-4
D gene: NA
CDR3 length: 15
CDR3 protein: CASSQFSAQGEKLFF

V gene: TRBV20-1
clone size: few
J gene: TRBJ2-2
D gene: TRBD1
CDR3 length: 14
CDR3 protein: CALRTGGNTGELFF

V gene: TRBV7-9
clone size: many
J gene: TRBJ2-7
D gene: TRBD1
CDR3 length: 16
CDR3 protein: CASSLALEQGGYEQYF

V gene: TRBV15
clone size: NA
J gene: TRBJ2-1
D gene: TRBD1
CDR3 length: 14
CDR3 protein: CATSRMGQGTEQFF

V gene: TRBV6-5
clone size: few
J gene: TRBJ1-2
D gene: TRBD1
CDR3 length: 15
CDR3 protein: CASSTIGGSAYGYTF

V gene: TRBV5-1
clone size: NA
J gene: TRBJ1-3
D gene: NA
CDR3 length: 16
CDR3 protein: CASSALDFYSGNTIYF

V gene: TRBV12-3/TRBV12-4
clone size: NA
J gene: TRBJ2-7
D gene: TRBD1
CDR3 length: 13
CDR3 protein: CASRRTGTYEQYF

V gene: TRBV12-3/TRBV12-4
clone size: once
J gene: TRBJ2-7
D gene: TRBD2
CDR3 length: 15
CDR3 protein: CASSFPPGGAYEQYF

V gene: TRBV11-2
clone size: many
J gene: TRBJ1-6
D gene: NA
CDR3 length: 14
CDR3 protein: CASSLGGGKSPLHF

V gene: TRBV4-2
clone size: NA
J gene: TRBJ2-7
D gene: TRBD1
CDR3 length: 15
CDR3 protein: CASSLGTGMSYEQYF

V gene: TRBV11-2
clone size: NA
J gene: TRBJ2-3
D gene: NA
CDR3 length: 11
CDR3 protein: CASSPLYTQYF

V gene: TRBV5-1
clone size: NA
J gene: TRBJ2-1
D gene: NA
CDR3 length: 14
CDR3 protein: CASSPDRWDNEQFF

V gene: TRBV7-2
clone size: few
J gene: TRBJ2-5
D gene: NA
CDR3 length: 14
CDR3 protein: CASSSTRAGETQYF

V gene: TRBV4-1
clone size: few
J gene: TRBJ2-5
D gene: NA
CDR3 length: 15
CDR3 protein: CASSRQGIEEETQYF

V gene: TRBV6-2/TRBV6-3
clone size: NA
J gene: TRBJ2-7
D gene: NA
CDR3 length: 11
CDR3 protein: CASSYTAEQYF

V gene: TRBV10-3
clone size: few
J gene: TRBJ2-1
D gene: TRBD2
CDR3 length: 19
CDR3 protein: CAISESSGSPSSSYNEQFF

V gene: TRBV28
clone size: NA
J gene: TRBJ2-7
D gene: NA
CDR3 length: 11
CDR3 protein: CASRTNYEQYF

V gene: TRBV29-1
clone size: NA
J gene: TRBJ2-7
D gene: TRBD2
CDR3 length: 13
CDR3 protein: CSAGGDTLYEQYF

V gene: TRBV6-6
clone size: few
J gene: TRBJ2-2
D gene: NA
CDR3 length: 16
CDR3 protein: CASSYPRQAVGGELFF

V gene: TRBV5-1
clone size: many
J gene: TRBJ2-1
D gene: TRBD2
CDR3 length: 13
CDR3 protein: CASSSGGPREQFF

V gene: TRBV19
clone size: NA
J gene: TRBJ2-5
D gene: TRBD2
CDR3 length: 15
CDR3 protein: CASSMGASGPSTQYF

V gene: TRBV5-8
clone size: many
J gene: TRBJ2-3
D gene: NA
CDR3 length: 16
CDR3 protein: CASSLMQGGWTDTQYF

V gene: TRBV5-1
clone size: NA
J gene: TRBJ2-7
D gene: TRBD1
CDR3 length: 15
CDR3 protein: CASSLSYRGLYEQYF

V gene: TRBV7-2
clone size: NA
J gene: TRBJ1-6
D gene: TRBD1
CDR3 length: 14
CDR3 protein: CASSSQGVNSPLHF

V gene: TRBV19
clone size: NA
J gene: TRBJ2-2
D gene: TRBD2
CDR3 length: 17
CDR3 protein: CATRASGRAPGTGELFF

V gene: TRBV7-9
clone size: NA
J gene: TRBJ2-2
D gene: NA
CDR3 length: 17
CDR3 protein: CASSLSGANRFSGELFF

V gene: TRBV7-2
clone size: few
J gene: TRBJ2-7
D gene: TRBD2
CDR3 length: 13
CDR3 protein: CASTAGVFYEQYF

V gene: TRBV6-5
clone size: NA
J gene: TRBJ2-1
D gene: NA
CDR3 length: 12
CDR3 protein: CASSYLGNEQFF

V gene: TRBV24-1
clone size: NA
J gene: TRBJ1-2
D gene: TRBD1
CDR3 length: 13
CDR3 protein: CATSRTGLDGYTF

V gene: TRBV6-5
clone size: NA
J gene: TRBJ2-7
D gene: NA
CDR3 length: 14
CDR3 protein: CASSRTASSYEQYF

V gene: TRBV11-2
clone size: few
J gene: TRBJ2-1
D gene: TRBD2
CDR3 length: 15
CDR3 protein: CASSLLSGRANEQFF

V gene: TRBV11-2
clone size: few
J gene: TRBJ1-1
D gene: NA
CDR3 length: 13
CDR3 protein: CASREDLSTEAFF

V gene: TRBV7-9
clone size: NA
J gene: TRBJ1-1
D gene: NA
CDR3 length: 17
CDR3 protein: CASSVGLRGVSATEAFF

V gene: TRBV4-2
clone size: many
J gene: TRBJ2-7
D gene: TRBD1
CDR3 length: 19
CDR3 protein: CASSHAARTGMSGLSQQYF

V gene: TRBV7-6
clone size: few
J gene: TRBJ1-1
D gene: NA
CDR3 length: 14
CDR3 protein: CASSTTGGRTEAFF

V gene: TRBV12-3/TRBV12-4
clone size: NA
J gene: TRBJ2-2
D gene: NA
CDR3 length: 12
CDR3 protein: CASSFGRGELFF

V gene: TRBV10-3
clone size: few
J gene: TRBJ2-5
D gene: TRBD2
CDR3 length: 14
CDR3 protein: CAIAAGLGGETQYF

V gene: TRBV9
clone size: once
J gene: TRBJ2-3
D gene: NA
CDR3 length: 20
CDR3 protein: CASSVAPVSGREFSTDTQYF

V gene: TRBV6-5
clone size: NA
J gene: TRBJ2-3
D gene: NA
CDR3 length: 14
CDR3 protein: CASSSGRGLDTQYF

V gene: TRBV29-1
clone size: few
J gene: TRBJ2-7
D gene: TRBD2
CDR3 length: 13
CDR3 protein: CSVSSGSAYEQYF

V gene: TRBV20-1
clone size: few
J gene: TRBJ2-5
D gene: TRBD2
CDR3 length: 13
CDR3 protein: CSARDGGSVTQYF

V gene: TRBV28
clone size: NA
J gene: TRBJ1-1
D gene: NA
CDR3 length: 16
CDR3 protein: CASSLPVWGTRTEAFF

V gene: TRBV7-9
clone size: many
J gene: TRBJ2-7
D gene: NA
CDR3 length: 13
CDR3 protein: CASSQDSSREQYF

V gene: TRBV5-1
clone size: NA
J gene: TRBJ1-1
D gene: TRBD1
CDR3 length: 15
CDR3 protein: CASGDRPAMNTEAFF

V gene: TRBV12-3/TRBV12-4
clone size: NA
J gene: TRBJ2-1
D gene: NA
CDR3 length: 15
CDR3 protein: CASSLLGTRRYEQFF

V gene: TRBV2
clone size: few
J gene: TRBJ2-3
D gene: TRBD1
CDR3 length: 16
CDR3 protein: CASSDPRTGKGDTQYF

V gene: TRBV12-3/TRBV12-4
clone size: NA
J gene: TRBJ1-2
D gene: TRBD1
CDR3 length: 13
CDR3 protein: CASSLAQGAGYTF

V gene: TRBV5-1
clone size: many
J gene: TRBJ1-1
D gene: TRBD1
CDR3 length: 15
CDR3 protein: CASSFMGSGGSEAFF

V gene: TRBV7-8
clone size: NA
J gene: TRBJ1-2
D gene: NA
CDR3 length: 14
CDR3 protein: CASSLDSQVYGYTF

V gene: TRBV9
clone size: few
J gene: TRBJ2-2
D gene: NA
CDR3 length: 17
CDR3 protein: CASRRQAGGGHTGELFF

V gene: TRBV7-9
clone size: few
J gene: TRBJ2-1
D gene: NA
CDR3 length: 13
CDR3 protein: CASSSRQFGEQFF

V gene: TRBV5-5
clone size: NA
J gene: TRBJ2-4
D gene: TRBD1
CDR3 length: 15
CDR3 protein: CASSPSDRLKYIQYF